This entry describes one T cell receptor (beta chain). CDR3 length equals 16 residues. V lost 3 bases, J lost 0 bases, and 4 bases stayed unmatched. Germline V CDR1 and CDR2: SGHTA, FQGNSA. These data belong to a study of T cell changes during pregnancy in multiple sclerosis. Clones were read by immunoSEQ multiplex PCR, and TCRdb kept only the in-frame ones, dropping some. The sample contains under 70,000 clones, 91% of which appear only once. The chain couples TRBV7-2 to TRBJ2-3; 9 nucleotides match TRBD1. This material consisted of peripheral blood, taken after pregnancy. The sequence was collected from a female donor in good health, enrolled as a control in a pregnancy study. CDR3 residues: CASSLNRGLSTDTQYF. Here the CDR3 DNA reads TGTGCCAGCAGCTTGAACAGGGGGCTAAGCACAGATACGCAGTATTTT.